Below are 21 T cell receptor beta chains sequenced from a single sample in a study of cytomegalovirus exposure and HLA in healthy donors. PCR primers comprised 60 Vbeta and 13 Jbeta primers. Some clones are missing from TCRdb's copy, which holds only in-frame ones; the method was immunoSEQ multiplex PCR. This table holds approximately 120,000 clones, about 73% found once. Sequencing was performed on PBMCs. The receptors shown here come from a woman in her forties or fifties in good health and CMV-seropositive.

The gene calls are TRBV19 and TRBJ2-7; D remains unclear. In germline, CDR1 is LNHDA, CDR2 SQIVND (reference sequence). Trimming removed 8 bases from V and 5 bases from J, with 10 bases in between. The CDR3 has 11 amino acids. CDR3 in amino acids: CASSSMDEQYF. For the CDR3, the DNA is TGTGCCAGTTCCAGTATGGACGAGCAGTACTTC.

The chain employs TRBV9 and TRBJ2-1, with a tentative D call TRBD2 (5 bases). In germline, CDR1 is SGDLS, CDR2 YYNGEE. Trimming pared 2 bases from V and 7 bases from J, leaving 16 bases between. CDR3 size: 15 residues. The CDR3 DNA reads TGTGCCAGCAGCGTTTCCCGGGGAACTCTAAATGAGCAGTTCTTC. Translated, it gives CASSVSRGTLNEQFF.

The chain combines TRBV6-1 with TRBJ1-5, with D hard to call. V lost 4 bases and J 3 bases, leaving 13 bases between the germline ends. Germline V lookup: CDR1 MNHNS, CDR2 SASEGT. The CDR3 runs to 15 residues. The CDR3 sequence: CASSGFDRDNQPQHF. The CDR3 nucleotides are TGTGCCAGCAGTGGATTCGACCGGGACAATCAGCCCCAGCATTTT.

Of note for this clone: The junction shows a germline mismatch at one end, possibly a read error. The chain joins TRBV10-3 to TRBJ2-1; D gene unclear. The CDR3 is 12 amino acids. CDR1 ENHRY and CDR2 SYGVKD come from the germline V gene. The CDR3 protein is CAISESSNEQFF. The CDR3 nucleotides are TGTGCCATCAGCGAGTCATCTAATGAGCAGTTCTTC.

This clone appeared a few times. The chain is built from TRBV7-9 and TRBJ1-2; 9 nucleotides line up with TRBD1. Germline loops: CDR1 SEHNR, CDR2 FQNEAQ (reference sequence). V shed 4 bases, J shed 8 bases, and the junction held 11 bases outside the gene matches. The CDR3 is made up of 15 amino acids. Here the CDR3 DNA reads TGTGCCAGCAGCTCCGACCCTACAGGGGGCGGGGGCTACACCTTC. Amino acid sequence: CASSSDPTGGGGYTF.

This clone was observed once. The chain is built from TRBV5-4 and TRBJ2-7, with 11 nucleotides matching TRBD2. Germline loops: CDR1 SGHNT, CDR2 YYREEE (reference sequence). Trimming cost V 4 bases and J 9 bases; bases outside gene matches: 15. The CDR3 has 16 amino acids. The CDR3, as DNA: TGTGCCAGCAGCACCCCGACTAGCGGGGAATTCACGACGCAGTACTTC. It translates to CASSTPTSGEFTTQYF.

This clone has more than one count but fewer than ten. The genes are TRBV5-1 and TRBJ2-5, with TRBD1 identical over 9 bases. The CDR3 loop spans 14 amino acids. The ends lost 4 bases at V and 3 bases at J; junction bases unmatched: 4. Looked up from germline, CDR1 is SGHRS and CDR2 is YFSETQ. The CDR3 DNA follows: TGCGCCAGCAGCATAGGACAGGGGAAAGAGACCCAGTACTTC. As protein: CASSIGQGKETQYF. Full variable domain (rest looked up from reference TRBV5-1 and TRBJ2-5): KAGVTQTPRYLIKTRGQQVTLSCSPISGHRSVSWYQQTPGQGLQFLFEYFSETQRNKGNFPGRFSGRQFSNSRSEMNVSTLELGDSALYLCASSIGQGKETQYFGPGTRLLVL.

This clone was observed a few times. The chain employs TRBV5-5 and TRBJ2-1; TRBD2 is a possible D gene (6 bases). Germline-derived CDR1 and CDR2 are SGHKS and YYEKEE (reference sequence). The CDR3 runs to 13 residues. V was trimmed by 5 bases and J by 8 bases, leaving 14 bases between them. Here the CDR3 reads CASSQAGFDEQFF. Here the CDR3 DNA reads TGTGCCAGCAGTCAGGCGGGGTTCGATGAGCAGTTCTTC.

The V gene is TRBV5-1, the J gene TRBJ2-7; 12 nucleotides align to TRBD2. This CDR3 has 16 residues. Losses at the gene ends were 1 base for V and 3 bases for J; bases not matched to a gene: 5. Germline V gives CDR1 SGHRS, CDR2 YFSETQ. CDR3: CASSLTGTSGFYEQYF. The CDR3 nucleotides are TGCGCCAGCAGCTTGACCGGGACTAGCGGGTTCTACGAGCAGTACTTC.

This clone was counted ten times or more. The chain is built from TRBV18 and TRBJ1-1, with D possibly being TRBD1 (6 bases). Trimming pared 9 bases from V and 3 bases from J, leaving 14 bases between. CDR1 is KGHSH, CDR2 LQKENI, per germline. The CDR3 extends over 13 amino acids. CDR3 sequence: CASAGTYYTEAFF. The CDR3 DNA sequence: TGTGCCAGTGCCGGGACATATTACACTGAAGCTTTCTTT.

The chain has TRBV4-1 and TRBJ2-2; TRBD2 matches 7 bases. The V gene's germline CDR1 is MGHRA and CDR2 YSYEKL. With 1 base clipped from V and 6 bases from J, the junction kept 8 bases outside the gene matches. CDR3 length: 16 amino acids. CDR3 loop: CASSQVAGVIPGELFF. CDR3 nucleotide sequence: TGCGCCAGCAGCCAAGTGGCGGGGGTGATCCCCGGGGAGCTGTTTTTT.

In this sample, this clone turned up a few times. This chain joins TRBV28 and TRBJ2-7; the D gene is possibly TRBD2 (6 bases). The CDR3 is made up of 14 amino acids. V was shortened by 2 bases and J by 5 bases, with 13 bases between the two germline ends. The germline V gene encodes CDR1 MDHEN and CDR2 SYDVKM. CDR3 protein: CASSLRRGLDEQYF. DNA for the CDR3: TGTGCCAGCAGTTTAAGGAGGGGACTTGACGAGCAGTACTTC.

The chain combines TRBV28 with TRBJ1-2; TRBD1 is a possible D gene (5 bases). The CDR3 totals 13 residues. Trimming took 2 bases from V and 4 from J, leaving 8 bases between them. Germline-derived CDR1 and CDR2 are MDHEN and SYDVKM. The CDR3 bases are TGTGCCAGCAGTTTAAGACAGTCCTATGGCTACACCTTC. Protein sequence: CASSLRQSYGYTF.

V is TRBV21-1 and J is TRBJ2-1; no check of the table's D call, TRBD2, against the DNA was made. TRBV21-1 is annotated as a pseudogene. The CDR3 totals 17 residues. CDR3 coding DNA: TGTGCCAGCAGCAAAGGGCAGACTAGCGGGGGATATAATGAGCAGTTCTTC. It is translated as CASSKGQTSGGYNEQFF.

The gene calls are TRBV4-1 and TRBJ2-5; 7 bases are a match to TRBD1. The CDR3 totals 16 residues. V gave up 1 base and J gave up 5 bases; unmatched junction bases: 10. CDR1 is MGHRA and CDR2 is YSYEKL in the germline V gene. The CDR3 loop reads CASSQGSHPGQETQYF. In nucleotides, the CDR3 is TGCGCCAGCAGCCAAGGGTCCCACCCGGGACAGGAGACCCAGTACTTC.

J is TRBJ2-2 and V is TRBV28, with 11 bases matching TRBD2. The V and J ends lost 3 bases and 4 bases, in that order; junction bases with no gene match: 7. Germline CDR1 and CDR2: MDHEN and SYDVKM. The CDR3 is 17 residues long. CDR3 DNA sequence: TGTGCCAGCAGTTTCACGGGACTAGCGGCATCCACCGGGGAGCTGTTTTTT. Amino acid sequence: CASSFTGLAASTGELFF.

The gene calls are TRBV7-9 and TRBJ2-5; a weak D match, TRBD2 (7 bases). Per germline, CDR1 SEHNR and CDR2 FQNEAQ (reference sequence). V was clipped by 1 base and J by 5 bases, with 20 bases between them. CDR3 length equals 17 residues. DNA of the CDR3: TGTGCCAGCAGCTTAGTAGGGGGGGGCTCGCGAGGGGAGACCCAGTACTTC. Amino acids: CASSLVGGGSRGETQYF.

The chain carries TRBV2 and TRBJ2-1, with 15 bases lining up with TRBD2. Germline CDR1 is SNHLY and CDR2 is FYNNEI. CDR3 length: 21 amino acids. V lost 0 bases and J lost 7; bases outside the gene matches: 16. CDR3 DNA: TGTGCCAGCAGTGAAGCCCTGGTGGGACTAGCGGGGGGACCCTACGGTAATGAGCAGTTCTTC. This encodes CASSEALVGLAGGPYGNEQFF.

V gene TRBV4-1 combines with J gene TRBJ1-2; TRBD1 matches at 10 bases. Trimming removed 4 bases from V and 3 bases from J; junction bases left unmatched: 11. The length of the CDR3 is 17 residues. Germline CDR1 MGHRA, CDR2 YSYEKL. The CDR3 nucleotides are TGCGCCAGCAGCCCATCAGGGGGGACAGGGGCATACTATGGCTACACCTTC. It codes for CASSPSGGTGAYYGYTF.

J is TRBJ1-3 and V is TRBV2; no definite D call. The CDR3 has 12 amino acids. The germline gives CDR1 SNHLY, CDR2 FYNNEI. Trimming took 3 bases from V and 3 from J, leaving 3 bases between them. CDR3 loop: CASSDNGNTIYF. The CDR3 DNA sequence: TGTGCCAGCAGTGACAATGGAAACACCATATATTTT.

The rearrangement joins TRBV7-9 to TRBJ2-5; TRBD2 might be the D (5 bases). The V end lost 3 bases, the J end lost 0 bases, and 11 bases lay between the germline ends. CDR1 is SEHNR, CDR2 FQNEAQ, per germline (reference sequence). This CDR3 is 15 amino acids long. The CDR3 here is CASSLYGKDQETQYF. The CDR3 coding sequence is TGTGCCAGCAGCTTGTACGGGAAGGACCAAGAGACCCAGTACTTC.